This entry lists 32 T cell receptor beta chains sequenced from one sample in a study of control samples from healthy donors and cancer patients. Repertoires were generated with immunoSEQ multiplex PCR, while TCRdb's copy carries only in-frame clones and drops some. This sample has about 78,000 clones; approximately 91% occur once, and the top ten carry 7.6%. The sequenced sample was blood. Receptors were obtained from a woman aged 60-75 years in good health.

Only one count was recorded for this clone. The V gene is TRBV28, the J gene TRBJ1-2, with a weak D call TRBD1 (6 bases). This CDR3 contains 17 residues. V dropped 0 bases and J dropped 8 bases, with 22 bases sitting between them. Germline CDR1 and CDR2: MDHEN and SYDVKM. DNA of the CDR3: TGTGCCAGCAGTTTATGGGGGGCGGACTCTCTTCGAGGGGGCTACACCTTC. This translates into CASSLWGADSLRGGYTF.

This rearrangement joins TRBV6-6 to TRBJ2-7; tentatively, D is TRBD1 (6 bases). V was trimmed by 8 bases and J by 3 bases, leaving 11 bases between them. This CDR3 spans 12 amino acids. CDR1 MNHNY and CDR2 SVGAGI come from the germline V gene (reference sequence). DNA of the CDR3: TGTGCCAGCTCGGGACACCTCTACGAGCAGTACTTC. It specifies CASSGHLYEQYF.

The V gene is TRBV10-2, the J gene TRBJ2-5; D may be TRBD2 (5 bases). Per germline, CDR1 WSHSY and CDR2 SAAADI. This CDR3 has 12 residues. Trimming stripped 6 bases from V and 3 bases from J, with 8 bases between. Written as DNA, the CDR3 is TGCGCCAGCAGGAGAGGGAAAGAGACCCAGTACTTC. Encoded protein: CASRRGKETQYF.

This sequence joins TRBV5-1 and TRBJ2-3; D tentatively reads TRBD1 or TRBD2 (6 bases each). Between the trimmed V and J ends, which lost 4 bases and 5 bases, there was a span of 14 bases. This CDR3 contains 14 residues. CDR1 is SGHRS and CDR2 is YFSETQ in the germline V gene. CDR3 residues: CASSTRGGGDTQYF. The CDR3 nucleotides read TGCGCCAGCAGCACCCGAGGAGGGGGAGATACGCAGTATTTT.

The rearrangement links TRBV19 to TRBJ1-5, with 10 bases lining up with TRBD1. J gave up 1 base and V 0 bases, and 6 bases lay outside the gene matches. CDR1 LNHDA and CDR2 SQIVND come from the germline V gene (reference sequence). The CDR3 covers 18 residues. The CDR3 is CASSIDRDRGGSNQPQHF. In DNA, the CDR3 is TGTGCCAGTAGTATAGACCGGGACAGGGGTGGGAGCAATCAGCCCCAGCATTTT. The full variable domain, in which reference TRBV19 and TRBJ1-5 provide the parts outside the CDR3, is DGGITQSPKYLFRKEGQNVTLSCEQNLNHDAMYWYRQDPGQGLRLIYYSQIVNDFQKGDIAEGYSVSREKKESFPLTVTSAQKNPTAFYLCASSIDRDRGGSNQPQHFGDGTRLSIL.

Points on this clone: Distinct nucleotide sequences in the sample also encode this CDR3. This sequence joins TRBV28 and TRBJ1-5; maybe TRBD1 (6 bases). Trimming left V 7 bases short and J 10 bases short, with 20 bases between. The CDR3 has 14 amino acids. CDR1 MDHEN and CDR2 SYDVKM come from the germline V gene. The CDR3 region is CASTPGGRGGPQHF. The CDR3 DNA reads as TGTGCCAGCACCCCCGGGGGGCGGGGGGGACCCCAGCATTTT.

The J gene is TRBJ1-1, the V gene TRBV7-2, with D hard to call. Germline lookup yields CDR1 SGHTA and CDR2 FQGNSA. CDR3 length: 13 residues. The V and J ends lost 1 base and 5 bases respectively, with 8 bases between them. CDR3 loop: CASSLGLRTEAFF. CDR3 bases: TGTGCCAGCAGCTTAGGGCTTAGGACTGAAGCTTTCTTT.

This clone was observed once. V usage is TRBV10-3 and J usage is TRBJ1-2, with D hard to call. Germline-derived CDR1 and CDR2 are ENHRY and SYGVKD. CDR3 length: 13 residues. V gave up 5 bases and J gave up 2 bases, with 9 bases separating them. CDR3 sequence: CAISSTGNYGYTF. The CDR3 DNA follows: TGTGCCATCAGTTCAACCGGAAACTATGGCTACACCTTC.

The CDR3 coding sequence is TGTGCCAGTACCCGGACAGGGACCTACGAGCAGTACTTC. The encoded protein is CASTRTGTYEQYF. The chain joins TRBV19 to TRBJ2-7, with TRBD1 identical over 8 bases. In germline, CDR1 is LNHDA, CDR2 SQIVND (reference sequence). CDR3 length: 13 amino acids. V lost 7 bases to trimming and J lost 2 bases; unmatched junction nucleotides: 4.

The chain recombines TRBV6-5 with TRBJ2-5, with 8 bases that match TRBD2. Germline V lookup: CDR1 MNHEY, CDR2 SVGAGI. J gave up 4 bases and V 7 bases, and 8 bases lay outside the gene matches. The CDR3 is made up of 14 amino acids. The CDR3 DNA reads as TGTGCCAGCAACAAGTTGGCGGGGGGAGAGACCCAGTACTTC. Translating it yields CASNKLAGGETQYF.

The chain recombines TRBV10-3 with TRBJ1-4, with 10 bases aligning to TRBD1. The V gene end was trimmed by 3 bases and the J gene end by 5 bases; junction bases not matched to a gene: 3. The CDR3 is made up of 15 amino acids. Per germline, CDR1 ENHRY and CDR2 SYGVKD. This CDR3 reads CAISEGQGGNEKLFF. DNA of the CDR3: TGTGCCATCAGTGAAGGACAGGGGGGAAATGAAAAACTGTTTTTT.

This chain links TRBV7-2 with TRBJ1-1, with D uncertain. V lost 1 base to trimming and J lost 1 base, with 10 bases between them. Germline-derived CDR1 and CDR2 are SGHTA and FQGNSA. The length of the CDR3 is 15 residues. This chain's CDR3 is CASSLVRRANTEAFF. The CDR3 DNA follows: TGTGCCAGCAGCTTAGTCAGGCGGGCGAACACTGAAGCTTTCTTT.

Here the CDR3 reads CASSPGTYGYTF. The CDR3 DNA is TGTGCCAGCAGTCCCGGGACATATGGCTACACCTTC. The chain has TRBV28 and TRBJ1-2; the D gene is possibly TRBD1 (6 bases). V was pared by 5 bases and J by 5 bases, with 9 bases between. This CDR3 contains 12 residues. From germline, CDR1 is MDHEN and CDR2 SYDVKM.

Written as DNA, the CDR3 is TGTGCCAGCGGACACTATGGCTACACCTTC. As protein: CASGHYGYTF. The rearrangement uses TRBV6-5 and TRBJ1-2; D gene uncertain. This CDR3 is 10 amino acids long. V was pared by 8 bases and J by 3 bases, with 4 bases between. CDR1 and CDR2 from the germline V gene are MNHEY and SVGAGI.

This chain links TRBV10-3 with TRBJ2-1; 11 bases agree with TRBD2. CDR1 and CDR2 (germline): ENHRY, SYGVKD. The CDR3 contains 16 residues. With V trimmed by 0 bases and J by 8 bases, 6 bases remained unmatched. CDR3 coding DNA: TGTGCCATCAGTGAGTCGGTTAGCGGGGGGGCCTATGAGCAGTTCTTC. Translating it yields CAISESVSGGAYEQFF.

The J gene is TRBJ1-3, the V gene TRBV19; the D is unclear. Looked up from germline, CDR1 is LNHDA and CDR2 is SQIVND (reference sequence). The V gene lost 7 bases and the J gene lost 0 bases, with 7 bases spanning the gap. The CDR3 spans 13 residues. CDR3 coding DNA: TGTGCCAGTAAAGTCATCTCTGGAAACACCATATATTTT. This codes for CASKVISGNTIYF. Complete variable domain (other parts from reference TRBV19 and TRBJ1-3): DGGITQSPKYLFRKEGQNVTLSCEQNLNHDAMYWYRQDPGQGLRLIYYSQIVNDFQKGDIAEGYSVSREKKESFPLTVTSAQKNPTAFYLCASKVISGNTIYFGEGSWLTVV.

The rearrangement joins TRBV7-9 to TRBJ2-7; D is unclear. This CDR3 has 12 amino acids. Germline lookup yields CDR1 SEHNR and CDR2 FQNEAQ (reference sequence). V lost 8 bases, J lost 3 bases, and 11 bases lay in between. The CDR3 loop reads CASSVSIYEQYF. The CDR3 region has the DNA TGTGCCAGCTCAGTCTCTATCTACGAGCAGTACTTC.

In this sample, this clone turned up a few times. V usage is TRBV4-3 and J usage is TRBJ2-4; a weak D match, TRBD2 (6 bases). The CDR3 length is 15 residues. V lost 7 bases and J lost 4, with 17 bases in between. CDR1 is LGHNA, CDR2 YSLEER, per germline. The CDR3 spells CASTGGTTAKNIQYF. In nucleotides, the CDR3 is TGCGCCAGCACCGGGGGTACGACAGCGAAAAACATTCAGTACTTC.

The chain employs TRBV24-1 and TRBJ2-7; the D is unclear. The V and J ends lost 4 bases and 6 bases respectively, with 18 bases between them. In germline, CDR1 is KGHDR, CDR2 SFDVKD. CDR3 length equals 15 residues. The CDR3 here is CATSDPTSLALEQYF. The CDR3 DNA reads TGTGCCACCAGTGACCCCACAAGTTTGGCCCTCGAGCAGTACTTC.

The chain couples TRBV6-6 to TRBJ2-1; D is possibly TRBD1 (6 bases). CDR3 length: 14 residues. From germline, CDR1 is MNHNY and CDR2 SVGAGI (reference sequence). V was trimmed by 6 bases and J by 3 bases, leaving 12 bases between them. CDR3 amino acids: CASSGRGNYNEQFF. CDR3 nucleotides: TGTGCCAGCAGCGGAAGGGGGAACTACAATGAGCAGTTCTTC.

This clone was seen once. The chain uses TRBV2 and TRBJ2-1; D gene uncertain. CDR1 and CDR2 (germline): SNHLY, FYNNEI. V was cut by 4 bases and J by 1 base, with 5 bases left in between. The CDR3 contains 13 residues. CDR3 in DNA: TGTGCCAGCAGTGGGGGATCCTACAATGAGCAGTTCTTC. Its protein is CASSGGSYNEQFF.

The chain links TRBV7-9 to TRBJ1-3, with D hard to call. This CDR3 contains 16 residues. With 6 bases removed from V and 0 bases from J, the gap between germline ends came to 15 bases. CDR1 and CDR2 (germline): SEHNR, FQNEAQ (reference sequence). For the CDR3, the DNA is TGTGCCAGCAGTTACGAAAGGCGGAGCTCTGGAAACACCATATATTTT. Residues: CASSYERRSSGNTIYF. Supplemented by reference TRBV7-9 and TRBJ1-3, the full variable domain reads DTGVSQNPRHKITKRGQNVTFRCDPISEHNRLYWYRQTLGQGPEFLTYFQNEAQLEKSRLLSDRFSAERPKGSFSTLEIQRTEQGDSAMYLCASSYERRSSGNTIYFGEGSWLTVV.

J is TRBJ2-1 and V is TRBV28; D not resolved. Germline values: CDR1 MDHEN, CDR2 SYDVKM. This CDR3 comprises 13 residues. V shed 7 bases and J shed 3 bases, with 10 bases lying between them. CDR3 in amino acids: CASKRPSYNEQFF. DNA of the CDR3: TGTGCCAGCAAAAGGCCCAGCTACAATGAGCAGTTCTTC. Looking up the rest from reference TRBV28 and TRBJ2-1 gives the full variable domain: DVKVTQSSRYLVKRTGEKVFLECVQDMDHENMFWYRQDPGLGLRLIYFSYDVKMKEKGDIPEGYSVSREKKERFSLILESASTNQTSMYLCASKRPSYNEQFFGPGTRLTVL.

The chain links TRBV7-8 to TRBJ2-3; no firm D call. Per germline, CDR1 SGHVS and CDR2 FQNEAQ. The ends were cut back, 1 base at V and 1 base at J, with 6 bases in the middle. The CDR3 consists of 14 residues. DNA for the CDR3: TGTGCCAGCAGCTTAGATGTCGGCACAGATACGCAGTATTTT. Encoded protein: CASSLDVGTDTQYF.

The chain is built from TRBV6-4 and TRBJ2-7; D tentatively reads TRBD1 or TRBD2 (6 bases each). Germline-derived CDR1 and CDR2 are MRHNA and SNTAGT. There are 19 residues in the CDR3. Trimming left V 3 bases short and J 0 bases short, with 24 bases between. The CDR3 DNA is TGTGCCAGCAGTGAGAGGGGGGCCCGAAACCTATATTACTCCTACGAGCAGTACTTC. Its protein is CASSERGARNLYYSYEQYF.

This rearrangement joins TRBV18 to TRBJ1-2; TRBD1 might be the D (5 bases). The V and J ends lost 5 bases and 6 bases respectively, with 10 bases between them. This CDR3 has 12 amino acids. Germline values: CDR1 KGHSH, CDR2 LQKENI. The CDR3: CASSNGGHGYTF. In DNA form, the CDR3 reads TGTGCCAGCTCAAACGGGGGTCATGGCTACACCTTC.

This clone was seen a handful of times. DNA for the CDR3: TGTGCCAGCAGCGTTGACAGGGCGGACACCATATATTTT. The encoded protein is CASSVDRADTIYF. The genes are TRBV5-4 and TRBJ1-3, with 7 bases identical to TRBD1. The CDR3 runs 13 residues. J was trimmed by 8 bases and V by 4 bases; bases with no gene match: 6. Germline V CDR1 and CDR2: SGHNT, YYREEE (reference sequence). Full variable domain (missing parts from reference TRBV5-4 and TRBJ1-3): ETGVTQSPTHLIKTRGQQVTLRCSSQSGHNTVSWYQQALGQGPQFIFQYYREEENGRGNFPPRFSGLQFPNYSSELNVNALELDDSALYLCASSVDRADTIYFGEGSWLTVV.

This clone appeared once. The V and J genes are TRBV19 and TRBJ1-5; unclear D gene. V dropped 4 bases and J dropped 2 bases, with 12 bases sitting between them. This CDR3 contains 15 residues. From germline, CDR1 is LNHDA and CDR2 SQIVND (reference sequence). CDR3 residues: CASSNSLRGNQPQHF. As DNA, the CDR3 is TGTGCCAGTAGTAACTCGTTACGGGGCAATCAGCCCCAGCATTTT.

The chain is built from TRBV5-4 and TRBJ1-2, with D possibly matching TRBD1 (6 bases). This CDR3 contains 15 residues. V was trimmed by 3 bases and J by 2 bases, leaving 14 bases between them. Germline CDR1 SGHNT, CDR2 YYREEE (reference sequence). CDR3 residues: CASSSGATGNYGYTF. DNA of the CDR3: TGTGCCAGCAGCTCCGGCGCTACAGGGAACTATGGCTACACCTTC.

V is TRBV6-6 and J is TRBJ1-2; no reliable D call. Trimming shortened V by 4 bases and J by 4 bases, and 13 bases separated the two germline ends. CDR3 length equals 14 residues. Germline-derived CDR1 and CDR2 are MNHNY and SVGAGI (reference sequence). As DNA, the CDR3 is TGTGCCAGCAGTTGGTGGGAGGGCCGCTATGGCTACACCTTC. This encodes CASSWWEGRYGYTF.

The chain carries TRBV7-2 and TRBJ1-2; D is undetermined. V lost 0 bases and J 8 bases, leaving 7 bases between the germline ends. The V gene's germline CDR1 is SGHTA and CDR2 FQGNSA. The length of the CDR3 is 12 residues. CDR3 sequence reads: CASSLARRGYTF. CDR3 nucleotide sequence: TGTGCCAGCAGCTTAGCGCGCAGGGGCTACACCTTC.

The chain links TRBV4-3 to TRBJ2-6; D not certain. Trimming cost V 2 bases and J 4 bases, with 9 bases left between them. The CDR3 consists of 15 residues. Germline CDR1 is LGHNA and CDR2 is YSLEER. Written as DNA, the CDR3 is TGCGCCAGCAGCCAACTTGGCGCCGGGGCCAACGTCCTGACTTTC. Protein sequence: CASSQLGAGANVLTF.